Here is one T cell receptor (beta chain) with its context. The sample belongs to a study of sequential checkpoint blockade in melanoma. Study in general: Randomization was 1:1 between first-line nivolumab→ipilimumab and ipilimumab→nivolumab.

The germline gives CDR1 LGHNA, CDR2 YSLEER. V lost 1 base, J lost 11 bases, and 26 bases lay in between. CDR3 size: 17 residues. Sequencing was performed with immunoSEQ multiplex PCR; in TCRdb, only in-frame clones are kept and a portion is missing. The data contain 4,500 to 6,000 clones, around 80% of them seen just once; the ten biggest clones take up 50% to 65%. Treatment: randomized to nivolumab then ipilimumab (arm A) or the reverse (arm B). DNA-damaging chemotherapy had not been given to any patient beforehand. PBMC sorting kept live CD3+CD8+ cells without CD19 or CD56. This clonotype was sampled from a human donor with melanoma. Sequences were derived from CD8+ T cells sorted from blood (inferred from file names), sampled from a patient given nivolumab and ipilimumab in sequence. This sequence joins TRBV4-3 and TRBJ2-5; tentatively, D is TRBD2 (6 bases). This CDR3 is CASSQVFAGPPLREQYF. Written as DNA, the CDR3 is TGCGCCAGCAGCCAAGTATTTGCGGGGCCTCCGCTGAGGGAGCAGTACTTC.